One sample yielded the 20 T cell receptor beta chains listed below, sequenced in a study of blood T cell repertoires in COVID-19. Measured with immunoSEQ multiplex PCR; TCRdb has only the in-frame clones, and not every one. The sample contains approximately 300,000 clones, about four fifths of which appear only once. Sequences were obtained from peripheral blood. These receptor sequences come from a woman between 50 and 59 years old with acute or convalescent COVID-19.

As DNA, the CDR3 is TGTGCCAGCAGCTCCGGACTAGCGGGGGGCACTGGGGCCAACGTCCTGACTTTC. This codes for CASSSGLAGGTGANVLTF. This chain uses TRBV5-4 with TRBJ2-6, with 14 bases fitting TRBD2. V was clipped by 3 bases and J by 2 bases; unmatched bases: 4. CDR3 length: 18 amino acids. Germline V gene sequence: CDR1 SGHNT, CDR2 YYREEE (reference sequence).

This sequence joins TRBV7-9 and TRBJ1-2, with D unresolved. CDR3 length equals 14 residues. Germline CDR1 SEHNR, CDR2 FQNEAQ (reference sequence). Trimming took 4 bases from V and 6 from J, leaving 15 bases between them. The CDR3 spells CASSSQSREDGYTF. Written as DNA, the CDR3 is TGTGCCAGCAGCTCACAGTCCCGGGAGGATGGCTACACCTTC.

This chain connects TRBV11-2 to TRBJ2-5; perhaps TRBD2 as D (6 bases). The germline V gene has CDR1 SGHAT and CDR2 FQNNGV. V lost 5 bases, J lost 7 bases, and 20 bases lay in between. The CDR3 is made up of 15 amino acids. CDR3 protein: CASSTLTGPRGTQYF. The CDR3 nucleotides read TGTGCCAGCAGCACCCTCACAGGCCCGCGGGGGACCCAGTACTTC.

The V and J genes are TRBV9 and TRBJ2-5; TRBD1 might be the D (6 bases). In germline, CDR1 is SGDLS, CDR2 YYNGEE. This CDR3 contains 15 residues. Trimming cost V 0 bases and J 4 bases, with 13 bases left between them. Here the CDR3 reads CASSVGTVQGETQYF. The CDR3 DNA follows: TGTGCCAGCAGCGTAGGGACAGTGCAGGGAGAGACCCAGTACTTC. Looking up the rest from reference TRBV9 and TRBJ2-5 gives the full variable domain: DSGVTQTPKHLITATGQRVTLRCSPRSGDLSVYWYQQSLDQGLQFLIQYYNGEERAKGNILERFSAQQFPDLHSELNLSSLELGDSALYFCASSVGTVQGETQYFGPGTRLLVL.

The chain combines TRBV19 with TRBJ1-1; 8 bases are shared with TRBD1. CDR3 length: 17 amino acids. CDR1 is LNHDA and CDR2 is SQIVND in the germline V gene (reference sequence). J was trimmed by 3 bases and V by 1 base; bases with no gene match: 10. CDR3 nucleotides: TGTGCCAGTAGTATAGCGTGGCAGGGGGCCGTGGACACTGAAGCTTTCTTT. Translation: CASSIAWQGAVDTEAFF. The whole variable domain, filled in from reference TRBV19 and TRBJ1-1, reads DGGITQSPKYLFRKEGQNVTLSCEQNLNHDAMYWYRQDPGQGLRLIYYSQIVNDFQKGDIAEGYSVSREKKESFPLTVTSAQKNPTAFYLCASSIAWQGAVDTEAFFGQGTRLTVV.

The chain is built from TRBV9 and TRBJ2-1; 10 bases agree with TRBD2. CDR1 and CDR2 (germline): SGDLS, YYNGEE. CDR3 length equals 17 residues. Trimming took 4 bases from V and 6 from J; bases not matched to a gene: 13. This CDR3 reads CASSQRASGSRTNEQFF. The CDR3 nucleotides read TGTGCCAGCAGCCAGAGGGCTAGCGGGAGTCGGACCAATGAGCAGTTCTTC.

V and J are TRBV9 and TRBJ2-7; possible D gene TRBD1, 5 bases. CDR1 SGDLS and CDR2 YYNGEE come from the germline V gene. The CDR3 is made up of 13 amino acids. Trimming took 4 bases from V and 2 from J, leaving 10 bases between them. CDR3 DNA sequence: TGTGCCAGCAGCTTGACAGACGCCTACGAGCAGTACTTC. Its translation: CASSLTDAYEQYF.

V is TRBV7-3 and J is TRBJ2-3; D uncertain. From germline, CDR1 is SGHTA and CDR2 FQGTGA. The CDR3 contains 13 residues. V lost 4 bases and J lost 0, with 5 bases in between. The CDR3 loop reads CASSYYSTDTQYF. CDR3 DNA: TGTGCCAGCAGCTACTATAGCACAGATACGCAGTATTTT.

The chain employs TRBV3-1 (or the pseudogene TRBV3-2) and TRBJ2-7; a possible D gene is TRBD2 (5 bases). V was shortened by 4 bases and J by 6 bases, with 13 bases between the two germline ends. The CDR3 loop spans 13 amino acids. Germline CDR1 is LGHDT and CDR2 is YNNKEL (reference sequence). This CDR3 reads CASSPCTSCEQYV. CDR3 DNA sequence: TGTGCCAGCAGCCCGTGCACTAGTTGCGAGCAGTACGTC.

As regards this clone: A read error may account for a junction end that differs from germline. This chain connects TRBV6-4 to TRBJ2-2, with a tentative D call TRBD1 (5 bases). Germline loops: CDR1 MRHNA, CDR2 SNTAGT. This CDR3 is 15 amino acids long. This CDR3 reads CASSEKAGNPGELFF. The CDR3 DNA sequence: TGTGCCAGCAGTGAGAAGGCAGGGAACCCCGGGGAGCTGTTTTTT.

J is TRBJ1-1 and V is TRBV12-3 or TRBV12-4; D call uncertain. V lost 2 bases and J lost 4, with 8 bases in between. The CDR3 spans 13 residues. The CDR3 here is CASSLRRSTEAFF. The CDR3 nucleotides read TGTGCCAGCAGTTTAAGGCGGAGCACTGAAGCTTTCTTT.

The rearrangement joins TRBV7-2 to TRBJ2-1; 15 nucleotides align to TRBD2. The CDR3 covers 18 residues. V shed 3 bases, J shed 0 bases, and the junction held 3 bases outside the gene matches. Per germline, CDR1 SGHTA and CDR2 FQGNSA. The CDR3 here is CASSLGLAGGPSYNEQFF. CDR3 nucleotide sequence: TGTGCCAGCAGCTTGGGACTAGCGGGAGGCCCCTCCTACAATGAGCAGTTCTTC.

This clone has only one observation. At one boundary the junction diverges from the germline segment, which might be a read error. This sample also contains other DNA sequences that code for the same CDR3. The chain uses TRBV2 and TRBJ1-5; TRBD1 matches 8 bases. The germline gives CDR1 SNHLY, CDR2 FYNNEI. The CDR3 loop spans 14 amino acids. The DNA of the CDR3 is TGTGCGAGCAGAGAGACAGGGGTCAATCAGCCCCAGCATTTT. This sequence encodes CASRETGVNQPQHF.

CDR3 protein: CAWSVALPAGYNEQFF. The CDR3 DNA follows: TGTGCCTGGAGTGTAGCCCTCCCAGCGGGGTACAATGAGCAGTTCTTC. The V call is TRBV30, the J call TRBJ2-1; 7 nucleotides match TRBD2. The CDR3 length is 16 residues. V dropped 0 bases and J dropped 4; count of bases not matched to a gene: 9. Germline V CDR1 and CDR2: GTSNPN, SVGIG (reference sequence).

The CDR3 loop is CASSPEGPETQYF. The CDR3 coding sequence is TGTGCCAGCAGCCCCGAGGGTCCGGAGACCCAGTACTTC. The chain has TRBV11-2 and TRBJ2-5; possibly TRBD2 for D (5 bases). Germline V CDR1 and CDR2: SGHAT, FQNNGV. V was pared by 5 bases and J by 5 bases, with 12 bases between. The CDR3 runs to 13 residues. Combining the CDR3 with reference TRBV11-2 and TRBJ2-5 gives the whole variable domain EAGVAQSPRYKIIEKRQSVAFWCNPISGHATLYWYQQILGQGPKLLIQFQNNGVVDDSQLPKDRFSAERLKGVDSTLKIQPAKLEDSAVYLCASSPEGPETQYFGPGTRLLVL.

This clone was found a few times. The genes are TRBV19 and TRBJ1-1; D might be TRBD1 (6 bases). The germline gives CDR1 LNHDA, CDR2 SQIVND (reference sequence). This CDR3 contains 13 residues. The V gene lost 6 bases and the J gene lost 3 bases, with 11 bases spanning the gap. CDR3 coding DNA: TGTGCCAGTAGACAGGGAGGGGACACTGAAGCTTTCTTT. As protein: CASRQGGDTEAFF.

The rearrangement uses TRBV30 and TRBJ1-2; a weak D match, TRBD1 (5 bases). Germline-derived CDR1 and CDR2 are GTSNPN and SVGIG (reference sequence). This CDR3 is 17 amino acids long. V gave up 4 bases and J gave up 1 base, with 22 bases separating them. CDR3 DNA sequence: TGTGCCTGGACCTCCATCCGAAGGGGCTTAGTTAACTATGGCTACACCTTC. This sequence encodes CAWTSIRRGLVNYGYTF.

The gene calls are TRBV7-9 and TRBJ2-3, with 12 nucleotides matching TRBD2. The V and J ends lost 2 bases and 6 bases, in that order; junction bases with no gene match: 6. This CDR3 has 16 amino acids. In germline, CDR1 is SEHNR, CDR2 FQNEAQ (reference sequence). This CDR3 is CASSLLAGGPVDTQYF. CDR3 coding DNA: TGTGCCAGCAGCTTACTAGCGGGGGGGCCGGTGGATACGCAGTATTTT.

The genes are TRBV4-2 and TRBJ2-7; TRBD2 matches 12 bases. After removal of 0 bases from V and 5 bases from J, the junction contained 5 bases not matched to a gene. Germline CDR1 reads LGHNA; CDR2 reads YNFKEQ. This CDR3 is 16 amino acids long. The CDR3 spells CASSQDRLAGGHEQYF. The CDR3 region has the DNA TGTGCCAGCAGCCAAGATCGGCTAGCGGGAGGGCACGAGCAGTACTTC.

The rearrangement uses TRBV10-3 and TRBJ1-6, with 11 bases fitting TRBD1. Unmatched junction bases numbered 5, after V lost 6 bases and J lost 7 bases. The CDR3 runs 15 residues. Germline loops: CDR1 ENHRY, CDR2 SYGVKD. CDR3 protein: CAIRVDRGQNSPLHF. For the CDR3, the DNA is TGTGCCATCAGGGTGGACAGGGGGCAGAATTCACCCCTCCACTTT.